This paragraph reports one T cell receptor beta chain. Clones were read by immunoSEQ multiplex PCR, and TCRdb kept only the in-frame ones, dropping some. The table includes roughly 60,000 clones, roughly 86% detected once. The source of the sample is a study of blood T cell repertoires in COVID-19. The germline gives CDR1 PRHDT, CDR2 FYEKMQ (reference sequence). The CDR3 runs 14 residues. Germline trimming cut 2 bases from V and 6 bases from J; bases unmatched to any gene: 2. Input material: peripheral blood. V gene TRBV13 combines with J gene TRBJ2-2, with TRBD2 matching over 8 bases. The clonotype was recovered from a man aged 45-65 years with active COVID-19. CDR3 nucleotides: TGTGCCAGCAGCTTATTAGCGGGGCCCGGGGAGCTGTTTTTT. It yields the protein CASSLLAGPGELFF. The variable domain in full, with the rest retrieved from reference TRBV13 and TRBJ2-2, is AAGVIQSPRHLIKEKRETATLKCYPIPRHDTVYWYQQGPGQDPQFLISFYEKMQSDKGSIPDRFSAQQFSDYHSELNMSSLELGDSALYFCASSLLAGPGELFFGEGSRLTVL.